The T cell receptor beta chain under discussion was sequenced for a study of blood T cells in healthy people across ages. Ranging in age from roughly 6 to 100, the donors were healthy Caucasian individuals from Russia. No fewer than 6 micrograms of total RNA were isolated from every sample. Then a second PCR, running roughly 7 to 11 cycles, was carried out with a sample-barcoded 5' primer and a J-beta primer mix. From the 5' RACE reads, TCRdb called clonotypes with MiXCR, one entry per CDR3 protein. This sample has a few hundred thousand distinct CDR3 sequences, with approximately 47% found just once. The study's findings and limits: Unknown CMV status may confound age-related changes in expanded clones.

A remark on this clonotype: Its matching antigen is unknown.

CDR3 length: 17 residues. Between the trimmed V and J ends, which lost 0 bases and 5 bases, there was a span of 18 bases. The V gene's germline CDR1 is LGHNA and CDR2 YSLEER. The sequencing input was blood. The chain couples TRBV4-3 to TRBJ2-3; D is perhaps TRBD2 (5 bases). This clonotype originated in a man between 60 and 75 years old in good health. CDR3 amino acids: CASSQDVASLTEDTQYF. The CDR3 region has the DNA TGCGCCAGCAGCCAAGATGTGGCTAGCTTGACGGAAGATACGCAGTATTTT.